The 7 T cell receptor beta chains presented below share a single source sample, sequenced in a study of post-analysis software for immune sequencing data. Their antigen targets remain unknown. Presence of unique molecular identifiers characterized the TCR beta cDNA libraries. TCRdb independently ran MiXCR on the PCR reads; one entry per CDR3 protein. The repertoire holds over 700,000 distinct CDR3 sequences, with 25% to 30% as singletons. Study outcomes and limitations: Elevated frequency relative to controls characterized several TRBV segments in patients, TRBV5-6, TRBV5-1 and TRBV20-1 among them.

Sequenced sample: blood. The receptor set was obtained from a girl between 5 and 17 years old with multiple sclerosis.

This clonotype was seen a handful of times. The rearrangement joins TRBV28 to TRBJ2-3; TRBD2 matches 13 bases. Germline assignment: CDR1 MDHEN and CDR2 SYDVKM. The V and J ends lost 4 bases and 0 bases, in that order; junction bases with no gene match: 10. This CDR3 region has 19 residues. Here the CDR3 reads CASSSRTSGRIGSTDTQYF. In DNA form, the CDR3 reads TGTGCCAGCAGTTCGAGGACTAGCGGGAGAATCGGGAGCACAGATACGCAGTATTTT.

This clonotype came up a few times. The chain couples TRBV5-1 to TRBJ2-3; 12 nucleotides line up with TRBD2. V was clipped by 4 bases and J by 0 bases; unmatched bases: 6. This CDR3 is 17 amino acids long. Germline loops: CDR1 SGHRS, CDR2 YFSETQ. The CDR3 region is CASSQYGLAGSTDTQYF. The CDR3 nucleotides read TGCGCCAGCAGCCAATATGGACTAGCGGGAAGCACAGATACGCAGTATTTT.

V and J are TRBV20-1 and TRBJ2-1; 9 bases agree with TRBD2. The J call may not be correct, given that the DNA end is closer to TRBJ2-7. Germline V lookup: CDR1 DFQATT, CDR2 SNEGSKA (reference sequence). The CDR3 consists of 16 residues. CDR3 sequence: CSARVLVGAGGNEQYF. The CDR3 DNA sequence: TGCAGTGCTAGAGTTTTAGTTGGGGCGGGAGGGAATGAGCAGTACTTC.

This clonotype was picked up a small number of times. V and J are TRBV7-9 and TRBJ2-1, with D unclear. Germline lookup yields CDR1 SEHNR and CDR2 FQNEAQ (reference sequence). V was clipped by 1 base and J by 15 bases, with 13 bases between them. The CDR3 has 12 amino acids. The CDR3 protein is CASSLVLGVAFF. The CDR3 DNA sequence: TGTGCCAGCAGCTTAGTATTAGGCGTAGCGTTCTTC.

This chain uses TRBV7-2 with TRBJ2-5, with 9 bases matching TRBD1. This CDR3 contains 17 residues. Per the germline V gene, CDR1 is SGHTA and CDR2 is FQGNSA. The V segment lost 5 bases and the J segment 3 bases; nucleotides outside the gene matches: 13. CDR3 loop: CASSPPSGTGLEETQYF. CDR3 coding DNA: TGTGCCAGCAGCCCCCCCTCCGGGACAGGGTTGGAAGAGACCCAGTACTTC.

V is TRBV7-2 and J is TRBJ1-1, with TRBD1 as a possible D gene (6 bases). Germline CDR1 reads SGHTA; CDR2 reads FQGNSA. Trimming removed 5 bases from V and 11 bases from J, with 18 bases in between. The CDR3 consists of 13 residues. The DNA for the CDR3 is TGTGCCAGCAGCAGGGACACCCTCGTGGGGGCTTTCTTT. It encodes CASSRDTLVGAFF.

The genes are TRBV20-1 and TRBJ1-5; D gene uncertain. CDR1 and CDR2 from the germline V gene are DFQATT and SNEGSKA (reference sequence). The V and J ends lost 2 bases and 0 bases respectively, with 17 bases between them. The CDR3 length is 17 residues. Written as DNA, the CDR3 is TGCAGTGCTAGACACCGGGTAGGGTCTTCTAGCAATCAGCCCCAGCATTTT. This translates into CSARHRVGSSSNQPQHF.